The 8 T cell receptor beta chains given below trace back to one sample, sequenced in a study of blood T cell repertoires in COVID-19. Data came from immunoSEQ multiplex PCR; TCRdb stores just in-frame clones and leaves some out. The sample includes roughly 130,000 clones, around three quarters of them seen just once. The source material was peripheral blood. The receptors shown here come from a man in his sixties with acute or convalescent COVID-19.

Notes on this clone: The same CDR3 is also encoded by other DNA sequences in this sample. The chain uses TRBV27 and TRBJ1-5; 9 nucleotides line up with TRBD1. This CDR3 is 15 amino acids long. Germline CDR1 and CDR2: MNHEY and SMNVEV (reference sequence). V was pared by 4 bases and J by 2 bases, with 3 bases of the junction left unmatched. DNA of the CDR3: TGTGCCAGCAGTTCGGGACAGGGAGGCAATCAGCCCCAGCATTTT. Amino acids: CASSSGQGGNQPQHF.

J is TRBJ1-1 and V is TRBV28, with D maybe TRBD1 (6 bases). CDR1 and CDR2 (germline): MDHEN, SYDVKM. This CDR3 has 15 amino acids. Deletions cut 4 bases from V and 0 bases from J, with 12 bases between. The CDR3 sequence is CASSSFRDMNTEAFF. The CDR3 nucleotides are TGTGCCAGCAGTTCCTTTCGGGACATGAACACTGAAGCTTTCTTT.

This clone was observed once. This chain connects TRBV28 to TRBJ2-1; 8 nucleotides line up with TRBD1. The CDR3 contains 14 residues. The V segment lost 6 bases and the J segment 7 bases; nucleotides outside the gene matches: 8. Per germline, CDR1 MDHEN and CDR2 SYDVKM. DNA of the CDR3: TGTGCCAGCAGCCCCGGGACAGGAGATAATGAGCAGTTCTTC. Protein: CASSPGTGDNEQFF.

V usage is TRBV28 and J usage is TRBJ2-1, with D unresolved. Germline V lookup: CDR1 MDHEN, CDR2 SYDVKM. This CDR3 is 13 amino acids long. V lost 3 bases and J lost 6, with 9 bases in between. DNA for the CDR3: TGTGCCAGCAGTTTGCCCCTAGGCAATGAGCAGTTCTTC. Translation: CASSLPLGNEQFF.

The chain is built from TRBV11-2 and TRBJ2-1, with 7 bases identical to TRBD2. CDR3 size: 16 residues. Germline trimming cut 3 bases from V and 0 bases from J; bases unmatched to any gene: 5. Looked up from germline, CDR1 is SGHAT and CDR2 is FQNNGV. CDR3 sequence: CASSFLGGGSYNEQFF. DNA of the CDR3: TGTGCCAGCAGCTTCCTCGGCGGGGGCTCCTACAATGAGCAGTTCTTC.

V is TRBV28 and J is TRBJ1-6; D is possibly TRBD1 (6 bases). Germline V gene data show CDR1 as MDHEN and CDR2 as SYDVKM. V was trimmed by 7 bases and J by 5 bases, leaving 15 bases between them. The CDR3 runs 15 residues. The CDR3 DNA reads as TGTGCCAGCACCCCAGCTGGGACAAATAATTCACCCCTCCACTTT. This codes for CASTPAGTNNSPLHF.

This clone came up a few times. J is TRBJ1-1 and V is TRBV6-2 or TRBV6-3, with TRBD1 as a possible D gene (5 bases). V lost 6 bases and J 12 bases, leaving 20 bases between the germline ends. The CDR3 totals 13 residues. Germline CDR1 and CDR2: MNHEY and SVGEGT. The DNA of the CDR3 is TGTGCCAGCAGCTTTGGGACTAGGGAGGTGACTTTCTTT. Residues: CASSFGTREVTFF.

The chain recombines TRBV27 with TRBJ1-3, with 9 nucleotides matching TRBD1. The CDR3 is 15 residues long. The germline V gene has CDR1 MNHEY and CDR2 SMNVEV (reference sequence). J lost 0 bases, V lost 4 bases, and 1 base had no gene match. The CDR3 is CASSWTGASGNTIYF. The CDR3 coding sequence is TGTGCCAGCAGTTGGACAGGGGCCTCTGGAAACACCATATATTTT.